This record concerns one T cell receptor (beta chain) sequence. The source of the sample is a study of blood T cells in healthy people across ages. Caucasian, healthy and from Russia, the donors were aged between about 6 and 90. Researchers collected roughly 9.8 milliliters of peripheral blood from every single donor. V was shortened by 5 bases and J by 2 bases, with 7 bases between the two germline ends. Looked up from germline, CDR1 is SEHNR and CDR2 is FQNEAQ (reference sequence). This CDR3 comprises 12 residues. It was with a sample-barcoded 5' primer and a J-beta primer mix that a second PCR of roughly 6 to 11 cycles was run. TCRdb reprocessed the 5' RACE reads via MiXCR and lists one record per CDR3 protein. Among hundreds of thousands of distinct CDR3 sequences listed, under 55% were seen once.

The V and J genes are TRBV7-9 and TRBJ2-7; D uncertain. This sequence originates from a man between 60 and 75 years old in good health. The source material was blood. The CDR3: CASSRLAYEQYF. The DNA of the CDR3 is TGTGCCAGCAGCCGACTGGCCTACGAGCAGTACTTC.